This paragraph reports one T cell receptor beta chain. Primed by a sample-barcoded 5' primer and a J-beta primer mix, a second PCR proceeded for roughly 6 to 12 cycles. Tagging of each cDNA molecule was performed by a template-switch adaptor with 12 random nucleotides. TCRdb fed the 5' RACE reads into MiXCR, producing one record per CDR3 protein. The table records 1.4 million to 1.5 million distinct CDR3 sequences, approximately 42% of them present only once. PBMCs were isolated at a quantity of at least 7 million per sample. The source of the sample is a study of blood T cells in healthy people across ages. The CDR3 covers 13 residues. The germline V and J ends were trimmed by 7 bases and 5 bases, with 15 bases remaining between them. Germline assignment: CDR1 SEHNR and CDR2 FQNEAQ (reference sequence).

This chain uses TRBV7-9 with TRBJ2-7; a weak D match, TRBD2 (5 bases). The sample was blood. This TCR derives from a young woman in good health. The DNA for the CDR3 is TGTGCCAGCACCCACCCGGTGACTAACGAGCAGTACTTC. Translating it yields CASTHPVTNEQYF.